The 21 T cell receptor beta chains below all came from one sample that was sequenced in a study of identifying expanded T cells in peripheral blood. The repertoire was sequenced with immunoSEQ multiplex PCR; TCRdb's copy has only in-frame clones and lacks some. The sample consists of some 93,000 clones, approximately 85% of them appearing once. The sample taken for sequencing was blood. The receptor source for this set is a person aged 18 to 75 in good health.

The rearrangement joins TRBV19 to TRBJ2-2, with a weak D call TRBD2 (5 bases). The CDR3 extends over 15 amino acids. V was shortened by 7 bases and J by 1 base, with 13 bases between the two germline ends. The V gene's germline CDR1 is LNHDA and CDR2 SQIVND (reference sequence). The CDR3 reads CASTHWAGNTGELFF. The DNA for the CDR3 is TGTGCCAGTACCCACTGGGCGGGGAACACCGGGGAGCTGTTTTTT.

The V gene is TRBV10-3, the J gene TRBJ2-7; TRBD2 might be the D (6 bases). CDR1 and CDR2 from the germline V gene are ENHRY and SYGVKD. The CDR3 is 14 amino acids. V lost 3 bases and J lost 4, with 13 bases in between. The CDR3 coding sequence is TGTGCCATCAGTGATGCCCGACTAGTATACGAGCAGTACTTC. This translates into CAISDARLVYEQYF.

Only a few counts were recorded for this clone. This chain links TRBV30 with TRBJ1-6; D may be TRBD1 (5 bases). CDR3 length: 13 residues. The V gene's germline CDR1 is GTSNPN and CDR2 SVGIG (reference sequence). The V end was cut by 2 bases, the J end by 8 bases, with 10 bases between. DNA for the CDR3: TGTGCCTGGAGTAGACAGCCAGATTCACCCCTCCACTTT. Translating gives CAWSRQPDSPLHF.

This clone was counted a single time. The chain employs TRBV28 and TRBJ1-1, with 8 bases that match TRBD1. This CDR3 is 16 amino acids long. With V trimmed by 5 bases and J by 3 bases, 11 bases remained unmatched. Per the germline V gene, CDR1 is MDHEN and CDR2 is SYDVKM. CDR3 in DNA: TGTGCCAGCAGTGGGGCAGAACAGGGGGTCGACACTGAAGCTTTCTTT. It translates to CASSGAEQGVDTEAFF. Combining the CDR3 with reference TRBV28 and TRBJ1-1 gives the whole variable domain DVKVTQSSRYLVKRTGEKVFLECVQDMDHENMFWYRQDPGLGLRLIYFSYDVKMKEKGDIPEGYSVSREKKERFSLILESASTNQTSMYLCASSGAEQGVDTEAFFGQGTRLTVV.

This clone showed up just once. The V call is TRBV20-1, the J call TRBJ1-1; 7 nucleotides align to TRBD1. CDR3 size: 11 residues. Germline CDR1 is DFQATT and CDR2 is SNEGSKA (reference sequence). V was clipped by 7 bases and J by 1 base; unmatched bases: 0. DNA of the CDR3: TGCAGTGGACAGGGGAACACTGAAGCTTTCTTT. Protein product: CSGQGNTEAFF.

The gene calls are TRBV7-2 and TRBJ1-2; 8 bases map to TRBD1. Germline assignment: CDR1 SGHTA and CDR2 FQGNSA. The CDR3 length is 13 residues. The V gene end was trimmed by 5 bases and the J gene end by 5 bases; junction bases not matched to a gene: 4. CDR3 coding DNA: TGTGCCAGCAGCCCCGGACAGGGATATGGCTACACCTTC. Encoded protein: CASSPGQGYGYTF.

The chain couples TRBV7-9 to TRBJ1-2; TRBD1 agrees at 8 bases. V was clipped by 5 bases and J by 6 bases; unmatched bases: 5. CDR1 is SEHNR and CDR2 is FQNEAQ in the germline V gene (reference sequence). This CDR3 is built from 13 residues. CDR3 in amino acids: CASSRTGFNGYTF. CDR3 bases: TGTGCCAGCAGCCGGACAGGGTTTAATGGCTACACCTTC.

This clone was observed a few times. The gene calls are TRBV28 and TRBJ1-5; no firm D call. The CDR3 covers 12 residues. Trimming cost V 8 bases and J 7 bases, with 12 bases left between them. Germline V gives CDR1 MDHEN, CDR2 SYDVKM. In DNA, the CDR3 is TGTGCCAGCCAGAGACTGCGGCAGCCCCAGCATTTT. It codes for CASQRLRQPQHF. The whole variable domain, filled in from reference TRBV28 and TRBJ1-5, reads DVKVTQSSRYLVKRTGEKVFLECVQDMDHENMFWYRQDPGLGLRLIYFSYDVKMKEKGDIPEGYSVSREKKERFSLILESASTNQTSMYLCASQRLRQPQHFGDGTRLSIL.

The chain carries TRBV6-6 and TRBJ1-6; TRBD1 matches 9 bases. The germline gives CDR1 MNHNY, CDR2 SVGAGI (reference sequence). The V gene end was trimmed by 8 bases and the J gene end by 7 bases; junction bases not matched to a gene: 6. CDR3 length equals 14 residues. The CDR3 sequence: CASQAGTGNSPLHF. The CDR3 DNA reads TGTGCCAGCCAGGCCGGGACAGGGAATTCACCCCTCCACTTT.

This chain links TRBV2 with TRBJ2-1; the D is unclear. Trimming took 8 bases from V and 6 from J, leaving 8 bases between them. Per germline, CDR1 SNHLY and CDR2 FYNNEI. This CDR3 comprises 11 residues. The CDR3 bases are TGTGCCAGCCTTTTGATCAATGAGCAGTTCTTC. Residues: CASLLINEQFF.

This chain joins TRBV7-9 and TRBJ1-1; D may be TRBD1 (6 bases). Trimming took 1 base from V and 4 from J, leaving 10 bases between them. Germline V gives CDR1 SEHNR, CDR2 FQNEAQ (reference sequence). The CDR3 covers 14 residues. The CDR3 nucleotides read TGTGCCAGCAGCTTAGAGGGGGAGACCACTGAAGCTTTCTTT. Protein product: CASSLEGETTEAFF.

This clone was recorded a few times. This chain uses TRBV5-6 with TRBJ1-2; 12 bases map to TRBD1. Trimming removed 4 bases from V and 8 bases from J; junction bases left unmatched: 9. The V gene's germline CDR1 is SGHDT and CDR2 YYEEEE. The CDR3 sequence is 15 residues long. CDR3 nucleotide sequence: TGTGCCAGCAGCGCCCCCGGGACAGGGGGCAGGGGCTACACCTTC. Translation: CASSAPGTGGRGYTF.

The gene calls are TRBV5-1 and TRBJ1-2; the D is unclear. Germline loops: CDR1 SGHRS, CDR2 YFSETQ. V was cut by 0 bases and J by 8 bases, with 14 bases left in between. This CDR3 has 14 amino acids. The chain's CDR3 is CASSLVLGTDGYTF. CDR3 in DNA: TGCGCCAGCAGCTTGGTTCTGGGAACGGACGGCTACACCTTC.

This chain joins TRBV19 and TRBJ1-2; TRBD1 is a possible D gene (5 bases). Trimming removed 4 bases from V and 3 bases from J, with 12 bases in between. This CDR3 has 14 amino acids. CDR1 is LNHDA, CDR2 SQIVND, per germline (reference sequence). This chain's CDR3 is CASSRRTSDYGYTF. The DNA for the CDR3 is TGTGCCAGTAGTAGACGGACATCGGACTATGGCTACACCTTC.

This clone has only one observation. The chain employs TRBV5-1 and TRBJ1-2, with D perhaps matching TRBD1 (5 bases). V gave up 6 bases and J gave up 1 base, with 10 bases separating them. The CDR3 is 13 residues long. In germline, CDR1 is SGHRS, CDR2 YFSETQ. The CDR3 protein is CASTFGGNYGYTF. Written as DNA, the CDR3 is TGCGCCAGCACGTTTGGGGGTAACTATGGCTACACCTTC. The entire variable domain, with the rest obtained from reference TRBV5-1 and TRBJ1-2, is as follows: KAGVTQTPRYLIKTRGQQVTLSCSPISGHRSVSWYQQTPGQGLQFLFEYFSETQRNKGNFPGRFSGRQFSNSRSEMNVSTLELGDSALYLCASTFGGNYGYTFGSGTRLTVV.

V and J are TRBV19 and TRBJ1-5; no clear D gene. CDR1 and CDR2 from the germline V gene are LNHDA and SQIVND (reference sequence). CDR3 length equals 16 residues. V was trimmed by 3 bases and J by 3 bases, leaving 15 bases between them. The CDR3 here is CASSMGPGRDNQPQHF. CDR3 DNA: TGTGCCAGTAGTATGGGTCCCGGGAGAGACAATCAGCCCCAGCATTTT.

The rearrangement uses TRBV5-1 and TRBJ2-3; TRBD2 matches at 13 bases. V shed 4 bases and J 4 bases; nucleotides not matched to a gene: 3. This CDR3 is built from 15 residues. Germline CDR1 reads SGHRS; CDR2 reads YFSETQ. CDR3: CASSRGLAGADTQYF. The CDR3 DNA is TGCGCCAGCAGCCGCGGACTAGCGGGGGCAGATACGCAGTATTTT. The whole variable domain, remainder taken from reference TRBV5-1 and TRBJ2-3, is KAGVTQTPRYLIKTRGQQVTLSCSPISGHRSVSWYQQTPGQGLQFLFEYFSETQRNKGNFPGRFSGRQFSNSRSEMNVSTLELGDSALYLCASSRGLAGADTQYFGPGTRLTVL.

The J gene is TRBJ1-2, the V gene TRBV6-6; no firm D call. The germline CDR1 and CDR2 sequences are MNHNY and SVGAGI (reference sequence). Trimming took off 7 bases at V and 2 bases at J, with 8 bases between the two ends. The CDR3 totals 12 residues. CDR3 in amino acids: CASTLPNYGYTF. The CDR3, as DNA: TGTGCCAGCACTTTGCCGAACTATGGCTACACCTTC.

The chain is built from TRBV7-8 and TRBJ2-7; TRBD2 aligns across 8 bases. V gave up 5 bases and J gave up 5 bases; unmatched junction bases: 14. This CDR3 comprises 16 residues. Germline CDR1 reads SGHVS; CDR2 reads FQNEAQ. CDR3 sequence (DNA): TGTGCCAGCAGCCAATTAGAGGGACTAGGAAGTGACGAGCAGTACTTC. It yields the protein CASSQLEGLGSDEQYF.

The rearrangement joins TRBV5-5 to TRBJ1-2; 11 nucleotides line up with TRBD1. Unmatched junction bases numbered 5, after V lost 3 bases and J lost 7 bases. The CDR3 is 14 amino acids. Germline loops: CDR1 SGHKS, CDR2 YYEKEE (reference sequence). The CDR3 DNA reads TGTGCCAGCAGCTGGGGACAGGGGGGAGCTGGCTACACCTTC. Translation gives CASSWGQGGAGYTF.

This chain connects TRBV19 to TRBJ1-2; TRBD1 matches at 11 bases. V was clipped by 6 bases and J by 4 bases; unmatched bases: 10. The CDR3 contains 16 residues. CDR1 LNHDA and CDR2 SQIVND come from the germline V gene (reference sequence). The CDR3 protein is CASRTKTGTGGYGYTF. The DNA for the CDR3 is TGTGCCAGTAGAACTAAGACCGGGACAGGGGGCTATGGCTACACCTTC.